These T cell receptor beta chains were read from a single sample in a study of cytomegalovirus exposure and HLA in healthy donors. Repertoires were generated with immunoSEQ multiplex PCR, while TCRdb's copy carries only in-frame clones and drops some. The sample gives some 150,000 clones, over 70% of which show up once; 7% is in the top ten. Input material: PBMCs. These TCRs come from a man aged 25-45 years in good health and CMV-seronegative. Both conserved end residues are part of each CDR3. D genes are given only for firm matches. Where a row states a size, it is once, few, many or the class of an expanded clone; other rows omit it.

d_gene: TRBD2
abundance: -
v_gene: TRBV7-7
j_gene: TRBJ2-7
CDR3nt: TGTGCTAGCAGCTCCGGACTAGTAGACGAGCAGTACTTC
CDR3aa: CASSSGLVDEQYF

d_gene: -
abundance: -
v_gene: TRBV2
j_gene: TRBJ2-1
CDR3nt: TGTGCCAGCGGGGGGGCTTTAACGGCGGGAATTCACAATGAGCAGTTCTTC
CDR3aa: CASGGALTAGIHNEQFF

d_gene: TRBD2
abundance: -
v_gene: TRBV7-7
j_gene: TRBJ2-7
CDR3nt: TGTGCTAGCAGGCCAAGCGGGGGGAGCTCCTACGAGCAGTACTTC
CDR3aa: CASRPSGGSSYEQYF

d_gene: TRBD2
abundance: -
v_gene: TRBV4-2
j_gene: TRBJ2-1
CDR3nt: TGTGCCAGCAGCCAAGCCCGCGGGGGGGGCAATGAGCAGTTCTTC
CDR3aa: CASSQARGGGNEQFF

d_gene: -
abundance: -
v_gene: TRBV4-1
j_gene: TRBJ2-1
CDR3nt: TGCGCCAGCAGCCTCGGGACCTACAATGAGCAGTTCTTC
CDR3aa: CASSLGTYNEQFF

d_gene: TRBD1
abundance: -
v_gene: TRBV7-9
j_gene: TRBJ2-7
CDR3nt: TGTGCCAGCAGTGGCCTGACAGGGGACGGCTACGAGCAGTACTTC
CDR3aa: CASSGLTGDGYEQYF

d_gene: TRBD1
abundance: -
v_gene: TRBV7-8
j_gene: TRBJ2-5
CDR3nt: TGTGCCAGCAGCTTCATTACAGGGGGCGCACAGACCCAGTACTTC
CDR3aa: CASSFITGGAQTQYF

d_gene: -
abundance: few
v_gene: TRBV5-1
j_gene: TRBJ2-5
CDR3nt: TGCGCCAGCAGCTTACCCCGGGACTTCCAAGAGACCCAGTACTTC
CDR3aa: CASSLPRDFQETQYF

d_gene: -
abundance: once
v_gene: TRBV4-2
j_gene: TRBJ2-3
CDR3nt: TGTGCCAGCAGCCAAGAGGGTAGCCCTCGGAATACGCAGTATTTT
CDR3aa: CASSQEGSPRNTQYF

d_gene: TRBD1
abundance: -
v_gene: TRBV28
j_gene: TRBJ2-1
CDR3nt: TGTGCCAGCAGGACAGGGGGCAATGAGCAGTTCTTC
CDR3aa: CASRTGGNEQFF

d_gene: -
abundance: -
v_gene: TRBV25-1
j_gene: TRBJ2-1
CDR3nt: TGTGCCAGCAGTGAGTGGGGGGGCCTCAACAATGAGCAGTTCTTC
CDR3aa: CASSEWGGLNNEQFF

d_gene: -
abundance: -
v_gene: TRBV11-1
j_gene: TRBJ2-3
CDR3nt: TGTGCCAGCAGCTTAGCCTCAGATACGCAGTATTTT
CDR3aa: CASSLASDTQYF

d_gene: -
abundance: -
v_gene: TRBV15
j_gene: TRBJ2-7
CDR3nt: TGTGCCACCAGCAGAGGAGGAGGAAACTACGAGCAGTACTTC
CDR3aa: CATSRGGGNYEQYF

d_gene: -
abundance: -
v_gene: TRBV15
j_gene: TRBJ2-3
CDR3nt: TGTGCCACCAGCAGAGATCCAACGGGCACAGATACGCAGTATTTT
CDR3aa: CATSRDPTGTDTQYF

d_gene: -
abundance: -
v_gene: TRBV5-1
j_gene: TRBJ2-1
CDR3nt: TGCGCCAGCAGCTTGGCCGGTCCCCCTCTCTACAATGAGCAGTTCTTC
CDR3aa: CASSLAGPPLYNEQFF

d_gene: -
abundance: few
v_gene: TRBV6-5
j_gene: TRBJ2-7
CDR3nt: TGTGCCAGCGGGGACGGCAGGAGGGATATGCAGTACTTC
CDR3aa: CASGDGRRDMQYF

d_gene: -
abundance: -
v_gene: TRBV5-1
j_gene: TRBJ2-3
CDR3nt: TGCGCCAGCAGCTCGCCATTACTTGCGCAAGATACGCAGTATTTT
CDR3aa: CASSSPLLAQDTQYF

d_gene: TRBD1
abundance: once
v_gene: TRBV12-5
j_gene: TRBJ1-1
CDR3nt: TGTGCTAGTGGTAACACGGGACAGGGCAGAGGCACTGAAGCTTTCTTT
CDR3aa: CASGNTGQGRGTEAFF

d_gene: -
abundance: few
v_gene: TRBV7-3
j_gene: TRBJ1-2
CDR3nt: TGTGCCAGCAGCTACTGGGAACCGGACACCTTCGATGGCTACACCTTC
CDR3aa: CASSYWEPDTFDGYTF

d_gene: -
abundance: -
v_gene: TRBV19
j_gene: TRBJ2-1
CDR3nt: TGTGCCAGTAGTCAGAGACTGTCTTTAAGTGAGCAGTTCTTC
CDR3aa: CASSQRLSLSEQFF

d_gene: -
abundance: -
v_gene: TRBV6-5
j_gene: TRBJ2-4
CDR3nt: TGTGCCAGCAGTTCACAGGGTCTAGCCAAAAACATTCAGTACTTC
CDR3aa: CASSSQGLAKNIQYF

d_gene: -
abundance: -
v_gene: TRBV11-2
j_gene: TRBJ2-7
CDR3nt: TGTGCCAGCAGCTCTAACAGGGCAGACTACGAGCAGTACTTC
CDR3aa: CASSSNRADYEQYF

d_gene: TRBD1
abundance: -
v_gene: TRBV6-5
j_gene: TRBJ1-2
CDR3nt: TGTGCCAGCAGCCGCGGACAGGGAATCTATGGCTACACCTTC
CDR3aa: CASSRGQGIYGYTF

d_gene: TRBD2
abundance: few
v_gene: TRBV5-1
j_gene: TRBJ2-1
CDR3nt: TGCGCCAGCAGCCAAAGGGCCGGGACTAGCGGGGGGGGCGAGCAGTTCTTC
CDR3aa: CASSQRAGTSGGGEQFF